The clone carrying this T cell receptor beta chain was counted at least ten times. Its cognate antigen is unknown. This record belongs to a study of cytomegalovirus exposure and HLA in healthy donors. The study's findings and limits: A link between a missense DCLRE1C variant and TCR beta V- and J-gene trimming emerged from a later analysis.

Trimming took 1 base from V and 7 from J, leaving 10 bases between them. This CDR3 has 13 amino acids. Looked up from germline, CDR1 is ENHRY and CDR2 is SYGVKD. PCR was performed using 60 Vbeta and 13 Jbeta primers. This table comes from immunoSEQ multiplex PCR, and its TCRdb copy is limited to in-frame clones, with some not included. Among 150,000 to 170,000 clones listed, 75% to 85% were seen once. This sequence originates from a man under 40 in good health and CMV-seropositive. The sequenced sample was PBMCs. The genes are TRBV10-3 and TRBJ1-2, with unresolved D. The CDR3 sequence: CAISEYGGVGYTF. Written as DNA, the CDR3 is TGTGCCATCAGTGAGTATGGCGGGGTTGGCTACACCTTC.